This T cell receptor (beta chain) was observed in a study of blood T cell repertoires in COVID-19. Study-level information: Sites in the United States, Italy and Spain provided acute and convalescent COVID-19 samples. In each case, the material was cDNA or gDNA derived from T cells, B-cell-depleted T cells, or PBMCs.

This clone was counted only a few times. Original analysis: Scientists estimated how many nucleated cells there were by amplifying reference gene primers. Libraries were prepared by immunoSEQ multiplex PCR; TCRdb keeps only in-frame clonotypes and omits some of them. The D gene and trimming were derived from the DNA, and the V and J assignments and clone size from that table. Found here are 150,000 to 200,000 clones, around 67% of them singletons; the top ten hold 3%. The CDR3 has 11 residues. V was shortened by 10 bases and J by 0 bases, with 6 bases between the two germline ends. In germline, CDR1 is MNHEY, CDR2 SVGAGI.

Sequenced: peripheral blood. This sequence joins TRBV6-5 and TRBJ1-2; D gene unclear. The TCR was taken from an elderly woman with acute or convalescent COVID-19. The CDR3 sequence is CATHSNYGYTF. The CDR3 bases are TGTGCCACACATTCTAACTATGGCTACACCTTC.